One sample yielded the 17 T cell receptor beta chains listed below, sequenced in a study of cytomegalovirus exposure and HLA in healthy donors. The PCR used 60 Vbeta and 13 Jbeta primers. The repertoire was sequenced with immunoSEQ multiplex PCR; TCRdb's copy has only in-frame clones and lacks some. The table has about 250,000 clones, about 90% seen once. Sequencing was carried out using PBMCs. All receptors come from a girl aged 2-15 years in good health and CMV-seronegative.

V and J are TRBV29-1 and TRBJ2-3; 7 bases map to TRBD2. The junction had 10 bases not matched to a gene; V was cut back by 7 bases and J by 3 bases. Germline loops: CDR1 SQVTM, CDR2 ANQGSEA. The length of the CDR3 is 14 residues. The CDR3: CSAGSGLMTDTQYF. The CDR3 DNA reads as TGCAGCGCGGGTAGCGGGTTGATGACAGATACGCAGTATTTT.

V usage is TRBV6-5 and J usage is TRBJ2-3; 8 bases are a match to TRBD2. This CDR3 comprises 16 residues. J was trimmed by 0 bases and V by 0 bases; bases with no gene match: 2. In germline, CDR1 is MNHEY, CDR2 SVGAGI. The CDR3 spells CASSYSSGTSTDTQYF. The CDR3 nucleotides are TGTGCCAGCAGTTACTCTAGCGGGACTAGCACAGATACGCAGTATTTT.

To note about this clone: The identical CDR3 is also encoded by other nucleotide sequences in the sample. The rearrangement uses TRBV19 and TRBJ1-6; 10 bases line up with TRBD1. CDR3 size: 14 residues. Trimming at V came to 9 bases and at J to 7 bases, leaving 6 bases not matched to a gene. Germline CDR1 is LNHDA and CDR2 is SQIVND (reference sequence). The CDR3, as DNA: TGTGCCAGCTCCAGGGGACAGGGGAATTCACCCCTCCACTTT. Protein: CASSRGQGNSPLHF.

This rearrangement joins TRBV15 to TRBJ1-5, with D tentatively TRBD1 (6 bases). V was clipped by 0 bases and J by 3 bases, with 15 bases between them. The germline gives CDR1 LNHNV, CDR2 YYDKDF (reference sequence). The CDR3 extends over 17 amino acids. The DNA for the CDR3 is TGTGCCACCAGCAGAGAGGGAGGGGGGAATTTCAATCAGCCCCAGCATTTT. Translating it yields CATSREGGGNFNQPQHF. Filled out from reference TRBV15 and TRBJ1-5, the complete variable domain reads DAMVIQNPRYQVTQFGKPVTLSCSQTLNHNVMYWYQQKSSQAPKLLFHYYDKDFNNEADTPDNFQSRRPNTSFCFLDIRSPGLGDTAMYLCATSREGGGNFNQPQHFGDGTRLSIL.

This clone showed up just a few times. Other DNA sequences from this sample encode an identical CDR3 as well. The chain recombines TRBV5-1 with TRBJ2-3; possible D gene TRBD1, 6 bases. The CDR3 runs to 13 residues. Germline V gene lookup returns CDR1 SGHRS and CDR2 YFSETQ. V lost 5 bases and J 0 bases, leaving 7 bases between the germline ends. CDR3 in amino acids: CASSRGSTDTQYF. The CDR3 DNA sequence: TGCGCCAGCAGTAGGGGGAGCACAGATACGCAGTATTTT.

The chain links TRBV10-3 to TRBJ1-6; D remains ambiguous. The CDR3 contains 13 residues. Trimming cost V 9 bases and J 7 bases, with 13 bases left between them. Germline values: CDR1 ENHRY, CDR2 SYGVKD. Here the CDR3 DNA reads TGTGCCATAAGCGACGGAAGGAATTCACCCCTCCACTTT. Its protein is CAISDGRNSPLHF.

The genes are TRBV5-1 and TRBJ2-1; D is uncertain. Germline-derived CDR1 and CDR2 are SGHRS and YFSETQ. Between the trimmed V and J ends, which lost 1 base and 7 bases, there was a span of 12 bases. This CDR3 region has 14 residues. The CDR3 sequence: CASSLMRSGNEQFF. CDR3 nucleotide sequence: TGCGCCAGCAGCTTGATGAGGTCCGGAAATGAGCAGTTCTTC.

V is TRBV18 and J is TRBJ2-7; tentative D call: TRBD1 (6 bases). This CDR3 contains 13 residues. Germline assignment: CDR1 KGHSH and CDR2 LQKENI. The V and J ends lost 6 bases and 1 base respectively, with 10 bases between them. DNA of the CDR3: TGTGCCAGCTCGAGAGGGGGATCCTACGAGCAGTACTTC. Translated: CASSRGGSYEQYF.

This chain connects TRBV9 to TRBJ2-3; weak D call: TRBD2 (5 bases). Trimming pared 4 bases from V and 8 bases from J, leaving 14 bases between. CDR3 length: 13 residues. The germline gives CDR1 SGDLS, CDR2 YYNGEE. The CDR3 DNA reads TGTGCCAGCAGCCCAAAGAGGACTGTTACGCAGTATTTT. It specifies CASSPKRTVTQYF. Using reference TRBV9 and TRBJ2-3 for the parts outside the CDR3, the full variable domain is DSGVTQTPKHLITATGQRVTLRCSPRSGDLSVYWYQQSLDQGLQFLIQYYNGEERAKGNILERFSAQQFPDLHSELNLSSLELGDSALYFCASSPKRTVTQYFGPGTRLTVL.

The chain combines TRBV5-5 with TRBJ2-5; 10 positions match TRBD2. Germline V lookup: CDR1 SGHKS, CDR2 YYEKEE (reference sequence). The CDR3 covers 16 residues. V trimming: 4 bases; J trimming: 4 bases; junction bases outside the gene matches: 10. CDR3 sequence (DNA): TGTGCCAGCAGCCTAACGGCTAGCGGGGGTGTAGAGACCCAGTACTTC. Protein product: CASSLTASGGVETQYF. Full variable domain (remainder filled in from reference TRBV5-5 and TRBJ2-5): DAGVTQSPTHLIKTRGQQVTLRCSPISGHKSVSWYQQVLGQGPQFIFQYYEKEERGRGNFPDRFSARQFPNYSSELNVNALLLGDSALYLCASSLTASGGVETQYFGPGTRLLVL.

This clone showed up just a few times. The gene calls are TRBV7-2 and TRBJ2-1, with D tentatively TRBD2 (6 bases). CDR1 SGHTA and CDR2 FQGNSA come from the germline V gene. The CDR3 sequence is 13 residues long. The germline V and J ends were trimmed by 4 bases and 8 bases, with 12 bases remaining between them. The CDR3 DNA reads TGTGCCAGCAGCTGGGGTTCGGGGGATGAGCAGTTCTTC. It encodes CASSWGSGDEQFF.

The CDR3 DNA reads as TGTGCCAGCAGCCAACCTAGGACAGGTGGGGCCTACGAGCAGTACTTC. Translating it yields CASSQPRTGGAYEQYF. The V call is TRBV7-9, the J call TRBJ2-7; 7 nucleotides align to TRBD1. The trim removed 5 bases at V and 2 bases at J, leaving 12 bases unmatched. The CDR3 runs 16 residues. Germline V gene data show CDR1 as SEHNR and CDR2 as FQNEAQ (reference sequence).

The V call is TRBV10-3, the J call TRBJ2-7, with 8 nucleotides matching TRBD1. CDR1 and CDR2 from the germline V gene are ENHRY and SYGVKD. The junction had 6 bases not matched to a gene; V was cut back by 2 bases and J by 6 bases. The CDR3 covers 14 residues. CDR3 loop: CAISEGQGSAEQYF. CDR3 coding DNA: TGTGCCATCAGTGAGGGACAGGGAAGCGCCGAGCAGTACTTC.

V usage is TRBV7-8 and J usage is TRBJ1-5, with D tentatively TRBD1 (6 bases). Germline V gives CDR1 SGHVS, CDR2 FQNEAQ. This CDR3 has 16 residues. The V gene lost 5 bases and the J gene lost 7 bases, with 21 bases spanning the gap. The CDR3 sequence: CASSPPGHGIGQPQHF. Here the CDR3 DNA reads TGTGCCAGCAGCCCGCCGGGACACGGTATCGGGCAGCCCCAGCATTTT.

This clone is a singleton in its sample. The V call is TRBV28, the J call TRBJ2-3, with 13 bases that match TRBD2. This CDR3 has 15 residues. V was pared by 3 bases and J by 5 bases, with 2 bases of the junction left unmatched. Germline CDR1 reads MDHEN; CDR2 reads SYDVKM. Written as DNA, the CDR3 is TGTGCCAGCAGTTTTCGGACTAGCGGGGGAGATACGCAGTATTTT. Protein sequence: CASSFRTSGGDTQYF.

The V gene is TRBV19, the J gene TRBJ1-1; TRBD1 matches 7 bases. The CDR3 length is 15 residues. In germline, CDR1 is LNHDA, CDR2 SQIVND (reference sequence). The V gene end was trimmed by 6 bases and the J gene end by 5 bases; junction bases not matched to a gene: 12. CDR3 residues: CASRTLAGGWTEAFF. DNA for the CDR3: TGTGCCAGTAGAACCCTCGCAGGGGGGTGGACTGAAGCTTTCTTT.

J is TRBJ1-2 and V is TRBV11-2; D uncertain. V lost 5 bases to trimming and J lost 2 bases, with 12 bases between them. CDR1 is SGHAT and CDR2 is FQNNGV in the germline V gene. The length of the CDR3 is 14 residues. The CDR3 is CASSHYPENYGYTF. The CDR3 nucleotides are TGTGCCAGCAGCCACTACCCGGAGAACTATGGCTACACCTTC. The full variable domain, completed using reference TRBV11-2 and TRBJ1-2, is EAGVAQSPRYKIIEKRQSVAFWCNPISGHATLYWYQQILGQGPKLLIQFQNNGVVDDSQLPKDRFSAERLKGVDSTLKIQPAKLEDSAVYLCASSHYPENYGYTFGSGTRLTVV.